This T cell receptor beta chain came from a study of blood T cell repertoires in COVID-19 (TCRdb year 2020). Study-level background: The collaborator samples originated in the United States, Italy and Spain and spanned the acute and convalescent phases of COVID-19. The prospective study material was composed of cDNA or gDNA derived from T cells, B-cell-depleted T cells, or PBMCs. The dataset comprised deeply sampled blood TCRbeta repertoires from subjects exposed to, actively infected with, or recovered from COVID-19. The repertoires were released in a freely available public database meant as a resource for research on the immune response to SARS-CoV-2. The samples were drawn from two sources: the first 160 participants of the ongoing ImmuneRACE study, and fewer than 1,500 subjects contributed by 6 global collaborators. A de-identified subject ID, COVID-19 status, age in years and sex were almost always included in the sample metadata. Where HLA class I and class II types were available, the types were taken from metadata supplied by the sample provider, not from assay-based typing.

The germline V gene specifies SGHRS as CDR1 and YFSETQ as CDR2. Its CDR3 holds 15 amino acids, cysteine through phenylalanine. The entry retains the CDR3 DNA only, 45 bases that are in frame from base 1. The germline V and J ends show losses of 4 bases and 3 bases respectively, and no gene match explains 4 bases of the junction. The immunoSEQ Assay, a bias-controlled multiplex PCR, was used to amplify TCRbeta CDR3 regions from genomic DNA. For the original study's pipeline: The number of nucleated cells in each sample was estimated from the amplification of reference gene primers within the assay. To quantify the absolute abundance of each unique TCRbeta CDR3 rearrangement, sequence reads were collapsed and filtered. For each sample, productive Simpson clonality was calculated by taking the square root of Simpson's diversity index across productive rearrangements. TCRdb retrieved this table from immuneACCESS and kept in-frame rearrangements only. Not all clones are present; in checked studies, unresolved V genes account for under half, and no reason is known for the remainder. V, J and clone size derive from that table, while D and trimming were established from the DNA sequence. The sample records 250,000 to 400,000 clones, approximately 90% of which are singletons. Approximately 1.6% of the sample lies in the top ten.

General findings and caveats noted by the study authors: The amount of clinical and demographic metadata varied by source and participant and was provided uncurated.

In regard to this clone: The specificity of this receptor is unknown. Qualities for individual bases were not recorded, and no much larger clone is one base off. This CDR3 is also generated by other DNA sequences in the sample.

One collaborating source in Seattle enrolled patients while the patients were actively infected and followed the patients over time throughout the course of disease. Whole blood was collected in K2EDTA tubes by collaborating institutions according to the institutions' own protocols. For TCRbeta analysis, collaborators shipped samples in one of three forms: frozen whole blood, isolated PBMCs, or DNA extracted from either of those sample types. This clonotype was sampled from a woman between 25 and 40 years old with COVID-19, enrolled during active disease. Sequenced material: peripheral blood. The chain employs TRBV5-1 and TRBJ1-3, with TRBD1 identical over 10 junction bases. DNA sequence: TGCGCCAGCAGCCCCGACAGGGGGCTTGGAAACACCATATATTTT. This sequence encodes CASSPDRGLGNTIYF. Outside the CDR3, residues come from the reference TRBV5-1 and TRBJ1-3 proteins, so the full variable domain is: KAGVTQTPRYLIKTRGQQVTLSCSPISGHRSVSWYQQTPGQGLQFLFEYFSETQRNKGNFPGRFSGRQFSNSRSEMNVSTLELGDSALYLCASSPDRGLGNTIYFGEGSWLTVV.